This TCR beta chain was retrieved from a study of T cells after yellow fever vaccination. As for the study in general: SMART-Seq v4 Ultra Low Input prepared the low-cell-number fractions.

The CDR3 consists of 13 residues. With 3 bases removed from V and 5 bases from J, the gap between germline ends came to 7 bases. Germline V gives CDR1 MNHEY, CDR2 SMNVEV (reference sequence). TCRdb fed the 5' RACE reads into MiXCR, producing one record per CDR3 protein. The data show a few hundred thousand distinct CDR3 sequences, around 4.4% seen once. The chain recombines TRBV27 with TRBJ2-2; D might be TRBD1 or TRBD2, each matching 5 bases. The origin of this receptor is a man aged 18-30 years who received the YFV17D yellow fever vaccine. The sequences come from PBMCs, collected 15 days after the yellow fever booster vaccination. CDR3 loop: CASSFGATGELFF. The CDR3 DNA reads TGTGCCAGCAGTTTCGGGGCGACCGGGGAGCTGTTTTTT.